This paragraph covers one TCR beta chain sequence. Its antigen remains unknown. A much larger clone is a single base away; this may be a read error. These data are taken from a study of T cells in Graves' hyperthyroidism and ophthalmopathy. Overall study findings and caveats: The model anticipated ophthalmopathy a median around six months pre-onset. Clonotypes that were expanded in thyroid above 0.001 mostly appeared in blood too.

Researchers barred patients who had uncontrolled infection, other autoimmune disease, pregnancy or lactation. From germline, CDR1 is LNHNV and CDR2 YYDKDF (reference sequence). Trimming removed 6 bases at V and 0 bases at J, with 14 bases between. The CDR3 is 16 residues long. Researchers took RNA transcripts and amplified the TCR beta CDR3 regions from them. With the HTBI primer set, the TCR CDR3 went through a first round of RT-PCR. TCRdb reprocessed the multiplex PCR reads via MiXCR and lists one record per CDR3 protein. The profile covers about 660,000 distinct CDR3 sequences, with roughly 45% appearing a single time and less than 9% taken by the ten largest.

V is TRBV15 and J is TRBJ2-2; D gene uncertain. Sequenced material: peripheral blood or thyroid tissue (not recorded which). This TCR was sampled from an adult man with Graves' disease, either hyperthyroidism or ophthalmopathy (not recorded which). CDR3 residues: CATRDETFANTGELFF. As DNA, the CDR3 is TGTGCCACCAGAGACGAGACATTTGCGAACACCGGGGAGCTGTTTTTT.